Listed here is a single T cell receptor beta chain. Antigen: not known. These data belong to a study of T cell responses to AZD1222 COVID-19 vaccine. Looking at the study overall: Second-dose schedules of about 4 or about 12 weeks were combined. Overall study findings and caveats: Close to half of spike-specific TCRs reportedly recognize unmutated variant regions. With two AZD1222 doses given, Spike-specific TCR breadth and depth both rose. Only a handful of people who got AZD1222 tested seropositive at baseline.

Sequencing used immunoSEQ multiplex PCR; TCRdb keeps in-frame clones, though not all of them. The table shows about 140,000 clones, with 80% to 95% occurring only once. V was clipped by 5 bases and J by 10 bases; unmatched bases: 8. This CDR3 is built from 13 residues. The germline CDR1 and CDR2 sequences are SEHNR and FQNEAQ (reference sequence). The sequence came from an adult in good health. The source was peripheral blood, collected on day 0 of AZD1222 vaccination. This sequence joins TRBV7-9 and TRBJ2-1; TRBD2 matches 7 bases. The CDR3 sequence is CASSREAGSEQFF. The CDR3 nucleotides read TGTGCCAGCAGCCGGGAAGCGGGAAGCGAGCAGTTCTTC.